This T cell receptor beta chain emerged from a study of CD8 T cells in ankylosing spondylitis. Quantitative molecular-barcoded 5'-RACE generated the TCR beta libraries. Using its own MiXCR run on the 5' RACE reads, TCRdb lists one record per CDR3 protein. The sample holds about 190,000 distinct CDR3 sequences; around 13% are singletons and the top ten take about 11%. This CDR3 spans 12 amino acids. Note on this clonotype: What it binds is unknown. Possible read error: a much larger clone is one base away.

General observations from the study: Disease-linked clones had a CD8+ phenotype and relatively low frequency in peripheral blood. Reportedly, significant enrichment of disease-linked clones occurred in matched ankylosing spondylitis synovial fluid. Past studies reported some motif variants in reactive arthritis synovial fluid and blood.

The chain combines TRBV12-3 or TRBV12-4 with TRBJ2-5, with 7 bases aligning to TRBD1. The clonotype originates from a female donor with ankylosing spondylitis or in good health (not recorded which). Sequencing was carried out using blood, either unsorted or a sorted T cell fraction (not recorded which). CDR3 loop: CASSLQGETRYF. The CDR3 DNA follows: TGTGCCAGCAGTCTCCAGGGGGAGACCCGGTACTTC.